This entry is about one T cell receptor (beta chain). The data belong to a study of cytomegalovirus exposure and HLA in healthy donors. Only in-frame clones appear in the TCRdb table, and some are missing; sequencing was by immunoSEQ multiplex PCR. The sample holds about 150,000 clones, 70% to 85% seen once. V dropped 3 bases and J dropped 0 bases, with 10 bases sitting between them. This CDR3 spans 15 amino acids. Germline V gene sequence: CDR1 SGHRS, CDR2 YFSETQ. This chain connects TRBV5-1 to TRBJ2-1, with D maybe TRBD2 (6 bases). The sequenced sample consisted of PBMCs. The sequence was obtained from a young man in good health and CMV-seropositive. The CDR3 spells CASSSGTGSYNEQFF. The CDR3 coding sequence is TGCGCCAGCAGCTCTGGGACTGGCTCCTACAATGAGCAGTTCTTC.